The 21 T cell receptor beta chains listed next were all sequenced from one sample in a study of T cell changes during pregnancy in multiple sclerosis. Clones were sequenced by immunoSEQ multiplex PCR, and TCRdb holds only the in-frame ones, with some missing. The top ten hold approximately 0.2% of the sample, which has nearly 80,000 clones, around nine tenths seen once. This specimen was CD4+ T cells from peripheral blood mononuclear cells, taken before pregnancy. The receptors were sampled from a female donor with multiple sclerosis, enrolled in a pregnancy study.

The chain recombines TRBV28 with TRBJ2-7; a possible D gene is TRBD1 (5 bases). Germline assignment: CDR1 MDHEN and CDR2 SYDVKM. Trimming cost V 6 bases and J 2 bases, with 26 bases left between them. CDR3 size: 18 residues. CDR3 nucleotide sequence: TGTGCCAGCAGCCGGATATTCGGTGAAGGGGAAAGCCCCTACGAGCAGTACTTC. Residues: CASSRIFGEGESPYEQYF.

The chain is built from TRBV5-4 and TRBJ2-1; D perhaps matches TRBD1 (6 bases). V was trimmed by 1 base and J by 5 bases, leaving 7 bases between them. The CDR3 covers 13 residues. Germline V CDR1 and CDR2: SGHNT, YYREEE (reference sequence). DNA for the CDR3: TGTGCCAGCAGCTTGACAGGGAACAATGAGCAGTTCTTC. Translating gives CASSLTGNNEQFF. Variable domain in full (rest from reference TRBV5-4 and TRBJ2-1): ETGVTQSPTHLIKTRGQQVTLRCSSQSGHNTVSWYQQALGQGPQFIFQYYREEENGRGNFPPRFSGLQFPNYSSELNVNALELDDSALYLCASSLTGNNEQFFGPGTRLTVL.

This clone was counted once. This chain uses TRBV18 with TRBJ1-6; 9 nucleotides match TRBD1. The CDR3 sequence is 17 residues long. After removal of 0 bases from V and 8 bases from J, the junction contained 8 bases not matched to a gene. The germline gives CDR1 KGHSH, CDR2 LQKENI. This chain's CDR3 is CASSPPLPDRGYSPLHF. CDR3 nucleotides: TGTGCCAGCTCACCACCACTTCCGGACAGGGGATATTCACCCCTCCACTTT. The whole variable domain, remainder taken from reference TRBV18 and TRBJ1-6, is NAGVMQNPRHLVRRRGQEARLRCSPMKGHSHVYWYRQLPEEGLKFMVYLQKENIIDESGMPKERFSAEFPKEGPSILRIQQVVRGDSAAYFCASSPPLPDRGYSPLHFGNGTRLTVT.

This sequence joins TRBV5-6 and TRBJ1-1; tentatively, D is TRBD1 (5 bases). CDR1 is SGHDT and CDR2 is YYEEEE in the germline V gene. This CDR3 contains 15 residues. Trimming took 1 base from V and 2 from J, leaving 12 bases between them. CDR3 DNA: TGTGCCAGCAGCTTGTTCGGCAGGGCTAACACTGAAGCTTTCTTT. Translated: CASSLFGRANTEAFF.

CDR3: CASSFGLISYNEQFF. CDR3 DNA: TGCGCCAGCAGCTTCGGACTAATCTCCTACAATGAGCAGTTCTTC. V and J are TRBV5-1 and TRBJ2-1; tentatively, D is TRBD2 (6 bases). The germline V gene encodes CDR1 SGHRS and CDR2 YFSETQ. Deletions cut 2 bases from V and 0 bases from J, with 9 bases between. The CDR3 has 15 residues.

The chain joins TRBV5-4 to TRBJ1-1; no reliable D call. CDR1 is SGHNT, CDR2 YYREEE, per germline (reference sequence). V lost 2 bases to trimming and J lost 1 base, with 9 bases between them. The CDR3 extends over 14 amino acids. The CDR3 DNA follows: TGTGCCAGCAGCTTATCCAGAAAGAACACTGAAGCTTTCTTT. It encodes CASSLSRKNTEAFF.

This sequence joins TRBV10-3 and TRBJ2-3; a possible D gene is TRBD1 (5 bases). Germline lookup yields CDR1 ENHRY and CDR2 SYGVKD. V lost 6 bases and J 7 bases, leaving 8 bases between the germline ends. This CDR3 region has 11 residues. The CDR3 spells CAISQGNTQYF. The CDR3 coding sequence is TGTGCCATCAGCCAGGGAAATACGCAGTATTTT.

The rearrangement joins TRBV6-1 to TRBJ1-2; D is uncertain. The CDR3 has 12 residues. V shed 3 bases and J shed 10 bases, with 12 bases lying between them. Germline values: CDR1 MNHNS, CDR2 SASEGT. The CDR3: CASSDSRFFYTF. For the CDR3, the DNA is TGTGCCAGCAGTGACTCCAGGTTTTTCTACACCTTC.

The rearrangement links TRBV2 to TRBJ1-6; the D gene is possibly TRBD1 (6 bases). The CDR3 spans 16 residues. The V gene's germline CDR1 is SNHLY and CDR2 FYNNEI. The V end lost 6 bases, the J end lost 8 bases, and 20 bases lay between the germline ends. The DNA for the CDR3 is TGTGCCAGCAGCCGACCTCGCAGGGGTGCCGATTCACCCCTCCACTTT. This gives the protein CASSRPRRGADSPLHF. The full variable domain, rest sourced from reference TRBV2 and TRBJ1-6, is EPEVTQTPSHQVTQMGQEVILRCVPISNHLYFYWYRQILGQKVEFLVSFYNNEISEKSEIFDDQFSVERPDGSNFTLKIRSTKLEDSAMYFCASSRPRRGADSPLHFGNGTRLTVT.

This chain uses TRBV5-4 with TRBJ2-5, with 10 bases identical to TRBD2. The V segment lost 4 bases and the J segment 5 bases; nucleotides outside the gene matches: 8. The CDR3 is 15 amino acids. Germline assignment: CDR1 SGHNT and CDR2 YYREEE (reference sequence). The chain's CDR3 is CASSQRGAGGETQYF. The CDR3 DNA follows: TGTGCCAGCAGCCAAAGGGGAGCGGGAGGGGAGACCCAGTACTTC. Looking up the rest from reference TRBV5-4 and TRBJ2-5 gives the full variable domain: ETGVTQSPTHLIKTRGQQVTLRCSSQSGHNTVSWYQQALGQGPQFIFQYYREEENGRGNFPPRFSGLQFPNYSSELNVNALELDDSALYLCASSQRGAGGETQYFGPGTRLLVL.

The CDR3 loop reads CASSLGAATNEQFF. Written as DNA, the CDR3 is TGTGCCAGCAGCCTGGGGGCAGCAACCAATGAGCAGTTCTTC. This chain joins TRBV7-3 and TRBJ2-1, with D possibly being TRBD1 (6 bases). Trimming left V 5 bases short and J 6 bases short, with 14 bases between. CDR1 is SGHTA and CDR2 is FQGTGA in the germline V gene. The CDR3 spans 14 residues.

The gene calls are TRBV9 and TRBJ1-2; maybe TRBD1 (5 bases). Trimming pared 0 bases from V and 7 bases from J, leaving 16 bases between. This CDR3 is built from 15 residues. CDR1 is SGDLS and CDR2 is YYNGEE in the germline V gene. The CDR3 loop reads CASSVATGGVGGYTF. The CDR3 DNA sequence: TGTGCCAGCAGCGTAGCTACGGGAGGGGTTGGTGGCTACACCTTC.

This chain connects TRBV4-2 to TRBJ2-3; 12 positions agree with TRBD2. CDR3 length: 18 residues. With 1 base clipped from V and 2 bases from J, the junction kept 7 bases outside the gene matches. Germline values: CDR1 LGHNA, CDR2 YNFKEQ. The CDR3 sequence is CASSQVQLAGGLTDTQYF. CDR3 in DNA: TGTGCCAGCAGCCAAGTCCAACTAGCGGGGGGCCTCACAGATACGCAGTATTTT.

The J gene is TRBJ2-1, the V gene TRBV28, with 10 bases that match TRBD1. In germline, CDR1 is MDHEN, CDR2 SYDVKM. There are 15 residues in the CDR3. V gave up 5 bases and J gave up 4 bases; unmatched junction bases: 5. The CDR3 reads CASSVTGQGYNEQFF. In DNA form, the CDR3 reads TGTGCCAGCAGTGTTACGGGACAGGGGTACAATGAGCAGTTCTTC.

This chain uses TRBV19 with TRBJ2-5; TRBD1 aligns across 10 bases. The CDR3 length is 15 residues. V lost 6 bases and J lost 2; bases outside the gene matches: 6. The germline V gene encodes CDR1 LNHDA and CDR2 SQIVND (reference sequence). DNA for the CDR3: TGTGCCAGTAGCCCTCGGACAGGGGGGCAAGAGACCCAGTACTTC. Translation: CASSPRTGGQETQYF. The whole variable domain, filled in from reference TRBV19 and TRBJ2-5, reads DGGITQSPKYLFRKEGQNVTLSCEQNLNHDAMYWYRQDPGQGLRLIYYSQIVNDFQKGDIAEGYSVSREKKESFPLTVTSAQKNPTAFYLCASSPRTGGQETQYFGPGTRLLVL.

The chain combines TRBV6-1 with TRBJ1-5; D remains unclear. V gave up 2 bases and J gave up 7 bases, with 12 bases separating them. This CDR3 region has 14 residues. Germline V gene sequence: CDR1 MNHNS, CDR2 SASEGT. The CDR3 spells CASSEIGPRQPQHF. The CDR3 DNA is TGTGCCAGCAGTGAAATCGGTCCAAGACAGCCCCAGCATTTT.

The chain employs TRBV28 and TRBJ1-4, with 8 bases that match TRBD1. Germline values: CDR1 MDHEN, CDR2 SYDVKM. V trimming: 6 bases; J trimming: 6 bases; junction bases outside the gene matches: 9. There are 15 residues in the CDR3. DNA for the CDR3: TGTGCCAGCAGCCCCCGGACAGGGTCGCATGAAAAACTGTTTTTT. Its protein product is CASSPRTGSHEKLFF.

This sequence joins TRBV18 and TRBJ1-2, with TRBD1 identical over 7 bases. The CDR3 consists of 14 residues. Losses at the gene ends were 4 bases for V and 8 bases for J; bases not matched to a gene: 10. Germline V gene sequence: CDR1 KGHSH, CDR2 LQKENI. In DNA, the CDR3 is TGTGCCAGCTCACTCCGACAGGGTGAGGGCGGCTACACCTTC. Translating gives CASSLRQGEGGYTF. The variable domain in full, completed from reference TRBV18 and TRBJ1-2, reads NAGVMQNPRHLVRRRGQEARLRCSPMKGHSHVYWYRQLPEEGLKFMVYLQKENIIDESGMPKERFSAEFPKEGPSILRIQQVVRGDSAAYFCASSLRQGEGGYTFGSGTRLTVV.

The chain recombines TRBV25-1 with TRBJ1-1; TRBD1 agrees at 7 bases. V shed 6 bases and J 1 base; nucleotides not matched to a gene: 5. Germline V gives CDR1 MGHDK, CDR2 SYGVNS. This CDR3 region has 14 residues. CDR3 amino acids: CASSSTGRNTEAFF. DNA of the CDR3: TGTGCCAGCAGCTCGACAGGGCGGAACACTGAAGCTTTCTTT.

The DNA for the CDR3 is TGTGCCAGCAAAATTGTTGGACTAGCGGTGCAAGAGACCCAGTACTTC. This translates into CASKIVGLAVQETQYF. The chain has TRBV6-4 and TRBJ2-5; TRBD2 aligns across 10 bases. Germline trimming cut 7 bases from V and 2 bases from J; bases unmatched to any gene: 10. The CDR3 length is 16 residues. Germline V CDR1 and CDR2: MRHNA, SNTAGT.

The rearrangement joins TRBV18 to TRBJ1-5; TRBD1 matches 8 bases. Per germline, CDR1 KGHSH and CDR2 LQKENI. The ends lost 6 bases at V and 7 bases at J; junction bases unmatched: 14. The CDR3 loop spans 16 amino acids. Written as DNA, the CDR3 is TGTGCCAGCTCCCCAACAGGGGGGAGCGAGGACCAGCCCCAGCATTTT. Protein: CASSPTGGSEDQPQHF.